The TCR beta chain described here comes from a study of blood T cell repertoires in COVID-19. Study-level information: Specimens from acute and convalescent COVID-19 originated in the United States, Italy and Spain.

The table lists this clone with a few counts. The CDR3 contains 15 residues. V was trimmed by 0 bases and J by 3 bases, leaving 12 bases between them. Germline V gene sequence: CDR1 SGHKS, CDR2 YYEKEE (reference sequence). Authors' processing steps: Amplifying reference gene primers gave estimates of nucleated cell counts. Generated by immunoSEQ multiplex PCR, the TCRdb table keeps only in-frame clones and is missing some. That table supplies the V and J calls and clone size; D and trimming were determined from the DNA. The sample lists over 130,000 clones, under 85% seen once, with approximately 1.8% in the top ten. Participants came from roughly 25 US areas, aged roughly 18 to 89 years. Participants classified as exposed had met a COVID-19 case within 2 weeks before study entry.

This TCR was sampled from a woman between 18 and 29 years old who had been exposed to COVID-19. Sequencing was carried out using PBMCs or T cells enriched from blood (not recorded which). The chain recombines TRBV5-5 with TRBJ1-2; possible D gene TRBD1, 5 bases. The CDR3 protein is CASSLGPSRDYGYTF. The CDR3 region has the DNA TGTGCCAGCAGCTTGGGGCCCAGCAGGGACTATGGCTACACCTTC.